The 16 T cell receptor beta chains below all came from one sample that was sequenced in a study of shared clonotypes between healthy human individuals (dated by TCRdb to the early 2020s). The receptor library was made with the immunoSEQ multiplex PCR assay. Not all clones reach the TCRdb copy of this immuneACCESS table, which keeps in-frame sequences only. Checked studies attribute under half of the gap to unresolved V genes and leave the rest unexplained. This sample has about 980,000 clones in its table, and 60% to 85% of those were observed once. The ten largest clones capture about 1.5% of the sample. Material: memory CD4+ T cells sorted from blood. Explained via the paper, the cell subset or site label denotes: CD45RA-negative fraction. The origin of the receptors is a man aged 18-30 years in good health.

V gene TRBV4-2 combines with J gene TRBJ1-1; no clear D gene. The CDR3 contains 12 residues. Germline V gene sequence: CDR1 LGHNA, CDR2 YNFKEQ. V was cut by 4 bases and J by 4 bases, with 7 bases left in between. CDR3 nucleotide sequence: TGTGCCAGCAGCCCCAATCCCACTGAAGCTTTCTTT. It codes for CASSPNPTEAFF.

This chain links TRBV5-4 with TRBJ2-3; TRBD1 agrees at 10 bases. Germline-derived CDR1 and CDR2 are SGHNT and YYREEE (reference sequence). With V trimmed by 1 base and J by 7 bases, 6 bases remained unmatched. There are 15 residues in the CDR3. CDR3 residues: CASSLKTGGAYTQYF. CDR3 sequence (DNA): TGTGCCAGCAGCTTGAAGACAGGGGGCGCATATACGCAGTATTTT.

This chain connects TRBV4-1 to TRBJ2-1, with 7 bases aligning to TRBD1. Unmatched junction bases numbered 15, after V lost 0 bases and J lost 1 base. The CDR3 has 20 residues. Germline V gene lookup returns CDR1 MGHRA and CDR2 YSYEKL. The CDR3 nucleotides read TGCGCCAGCAGCCAAGATTGGCCGGCCGATCCAGGGGGTTCCTACAATGAGCAGTTCTTC. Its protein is CASSQDWPADPGGSYNEQFF.

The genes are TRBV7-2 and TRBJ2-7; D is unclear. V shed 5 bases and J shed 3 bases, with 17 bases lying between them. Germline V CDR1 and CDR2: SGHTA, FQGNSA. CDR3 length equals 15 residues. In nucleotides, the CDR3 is TGTGCCAGCAGCCTACACGGTGGTGGCAGCTACGAGCAGTACTTC. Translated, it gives CASSLHGGGSYEQYF.

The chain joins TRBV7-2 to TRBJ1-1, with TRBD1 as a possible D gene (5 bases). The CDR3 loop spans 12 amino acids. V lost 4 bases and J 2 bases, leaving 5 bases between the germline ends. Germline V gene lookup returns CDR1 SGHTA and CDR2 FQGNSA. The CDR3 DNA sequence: TGTGCCAGCAGCTGGGACAACACTGAAGCTTTCTTT. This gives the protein CASSWDNTEAFF.

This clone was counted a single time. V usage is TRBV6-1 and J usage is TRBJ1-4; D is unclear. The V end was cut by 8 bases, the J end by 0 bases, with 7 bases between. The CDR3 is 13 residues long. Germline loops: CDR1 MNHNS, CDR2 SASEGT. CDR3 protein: CASALSTNEKLFF. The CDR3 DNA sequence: TGTGCCAGCGCGCTTTCAACTAATGAAAAACTGTTTTTT.

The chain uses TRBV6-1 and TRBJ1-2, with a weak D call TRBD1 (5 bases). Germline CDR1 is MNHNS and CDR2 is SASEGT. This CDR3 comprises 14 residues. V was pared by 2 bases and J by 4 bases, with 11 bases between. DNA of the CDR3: TGTGCCAGCAGTGAAACGAGGGGCGTCTATGGCTACACCTTC. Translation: CASSETRGVYGYTF.

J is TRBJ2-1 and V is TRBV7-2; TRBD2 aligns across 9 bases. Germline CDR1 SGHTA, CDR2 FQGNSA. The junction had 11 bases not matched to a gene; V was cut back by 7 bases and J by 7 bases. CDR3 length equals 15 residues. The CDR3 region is CASNRDLAGGNEQFF. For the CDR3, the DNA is TGTGCCAGCAACCGAGATCTGGCGGGGGGGAATGAGCAGTTCTTC.

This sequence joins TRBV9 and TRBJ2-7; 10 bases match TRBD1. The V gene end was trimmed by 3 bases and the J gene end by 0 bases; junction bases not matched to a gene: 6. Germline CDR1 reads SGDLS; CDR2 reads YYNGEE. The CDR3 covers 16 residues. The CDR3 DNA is TGTGCCAGCAGCGCGGGACAGGGGATTAGCTCCTACGAGCAGTACTTC. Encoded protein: CASSAGQGISSYEQYF.

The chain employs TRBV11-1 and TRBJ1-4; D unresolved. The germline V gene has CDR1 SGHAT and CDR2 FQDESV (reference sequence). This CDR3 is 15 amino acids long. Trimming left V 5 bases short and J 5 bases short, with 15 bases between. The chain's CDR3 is CASSRTGEKNEKLFF. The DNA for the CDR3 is TGTGCCAGCAGCCGAACCGGGGAAAAAAATGAAAAACTGTTTTTT.

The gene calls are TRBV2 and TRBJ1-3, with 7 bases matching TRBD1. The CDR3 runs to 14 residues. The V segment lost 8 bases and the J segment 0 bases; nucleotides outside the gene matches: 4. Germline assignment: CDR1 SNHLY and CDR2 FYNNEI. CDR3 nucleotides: TGTGCCAGCGGAAACAGGGGCTCTGGAAACACCATATATTTT. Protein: CASGNRGSGNTIYF.

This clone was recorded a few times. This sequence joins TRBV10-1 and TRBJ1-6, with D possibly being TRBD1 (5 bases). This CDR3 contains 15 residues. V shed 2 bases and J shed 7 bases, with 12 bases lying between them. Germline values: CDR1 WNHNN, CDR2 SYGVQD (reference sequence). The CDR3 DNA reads TGCGCCAGCAGTGAGGGGGGGTCCCTCAATTCACCCCTCCACTTT. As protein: CASSEGGSLNSPLHF.

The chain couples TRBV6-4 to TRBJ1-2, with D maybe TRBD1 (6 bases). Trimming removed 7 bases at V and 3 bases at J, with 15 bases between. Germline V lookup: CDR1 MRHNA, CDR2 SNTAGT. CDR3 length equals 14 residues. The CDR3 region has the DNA TGTGCCAGCAACCGCCCGGGGGGCCACTATGGCTACACCTTC. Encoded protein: CASNRPGGHYGYTF.

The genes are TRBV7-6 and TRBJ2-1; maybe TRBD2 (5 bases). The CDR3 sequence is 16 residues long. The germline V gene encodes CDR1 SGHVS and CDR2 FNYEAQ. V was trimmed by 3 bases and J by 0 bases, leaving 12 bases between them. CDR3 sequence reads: CASSLTDYASYNEQFF. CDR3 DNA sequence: TGTGCCAGCAGCTTGACCGACTACGCCTCCTACAATGAGCAGTTCTTC.

CDR3 in amino acids: CASSRTSGGDYEQYF. The CDR3 bases are TGTGCCAGCAGCCGGACTAGCGGGGGGGACTACGAGCAGTACTTC. The rearrangement links TRBV7-6 to TRBJ2-7; the match to TRBD2 covers 15 bases. The CDR3 has 15 residues. The junction had 2 bases not matched to a gene; V was cut back by 5 bases and J by 3 bases. CDR1 SGHVS and CDR2 FNYEAQ come from the germline V gene.

DNA of the CDR3: TGTGCCAGCAGCTTGGTACCTACGGGCTTACCTGGGGCCAACGTCCTGACTTTC. It specifies CASSLVPTGLPGANVLTF. J is TRBJ2-6 and V is TRBV5-5; D is ambiguous. CDR1 is SGHKS, CDR2 YYEKEE, per germline (reference sequence). The CDR3 loop spans 18 amino acids. V was clipped by 0 bases and J by 2 bases, with 15 bases between them. Full variable domain (missing parts from reference TRBV5-5 and TRBJ2-6): DAGVTQSPTHLIKTRGQQVTLRCSPISGHKSVSWYQQVLGQGPQFIFQYYEKEERGRGNFPDRFSARQFPNYSSELNVNALLLGDSALYLCASSLVPTGLPGANVLTFGAGSRLTVL.